The 28 T cell receptor beta chains below were found in one sample sequenced in a study of cytomegalovirus exposure and HLA in healthy donors. Amplification used 60 Vbeta primers and 13 Jbeta primers. Only in-frame clones appear in the TCRdb table, and some are missing; sequencing was by immunoSEQ multiplex PCR. The table has 55,000 to 75,000 clones, 60% to 80% seen once. Sequenced: PBMCs. Receptor source: a girl aged 10 to 17 in good health and CMV-seropositive.

The gene calls are TRBV5-1 and TRBJ1-6; weak D call: TRBD1 (6 bases). This CDR3 has 17 residues. Germline values: CDR1 SGHRS, CDR2 YFSETQ. V was clipped by 0 bases and J by 0 bases, with 10 bases between them. CDR3 loop: CASSLGDNNSYNSPLHF. CDR3 bases: TGCGCCAGCAGCTTGGGGGACAACAACTCCTATAATTCACCCCTCCACTTT.

CDR3: CASSYGGIRAETQYF. CDR3 DNA: TGTGCCAGCAGTTACGGAGGCATCCGGGCGGAGACCCAGTACTTC. The chain uses TRBV6-5 and TRBJ2-5; D is perhaps TRBD2 (5 bases). The CDR3 sequence is 15 residues long. From germline, CDR1 is MNHEY and CDR2 SVGAGI. The V and J ends lost 2 bases and 5 bases respectively, with 15 bases between them.

The chain uses TRBV10-1 and TRBJ1-4; possible D gene TRBD1, 6 bases. The CDR3 sequence is 14 residues long. Germline CDR1 and CDR2: WNHNN and SYGVQD (reference sequence). V lost 10 bases and J 5 bases, leaving 17 bases between the germline ends. CDR3 DNA sequence: TGCGCCACCACTCCCGGACAGACAAATGAAAAACTGTTTTTT. Protein product: CATTPGQTNEKLFF.

By share of the sample, this clone is medium-sized. The chain recombines TRBV29-1 with TRBJ1-1, with D perhaps TRBD1 (5 bases). Looked up from germline, CDR1 is SQVTM and CDR2 is ANQGSEA. This CDR3 spans 12 amino acids. CDR3 in amino acids: CLVGGKNTEAFF. The CDR3 coding sequence is TGCCTAGTGGGGGGAAAGAACACTGAAGCTTTCTTT.

CDR3 protein: CASSLWGLAGARGSYNEQFF. Here the CDR3 DNA reads TGTGCCAGCAGCTTGTGGGGACTAGCGGGAGCAAGGGGATCCTACAATGAGCAGTTCTTC. The rearrangement uses TRBV5-4 and TRBJ2-1; TRBD2 matches 14 bases. Germline CDR1 reads SGHNT; CDR2 reads YYREEE (reference sequence). The CDR3 contains 20 residues. After removal of 1 base from V and 1 base from J, the junction contained 10 bases not matched to a gene.

The V call is TRBV7-9, the J call TRBJ2-7; D is unclear. Per germline, CDR1 SEHNR and CDR2 FQNEAQ (reference sequence). The length of the CDR3 is 12 residues. The V end lost 7 bases, the J end lost 6 bases, and 13 bases lay between the germline ends. The CDR3 region is CASTLSGGEQYF. CDR3 DNA: TGTGCCAGCACCCTCAGTGGCGGCGAGCAGTACTTC.

The rearrangement links TRBV29-1 to TRBJ1-1; 7 nucleotides line up with TRBD1. V was pared by 3 bases and J by 1 base, with 5 bases of the junction left unmatched. Per the germline V gene, CDR1 is SQVTM and CDR2 is ANQGSEA. The CDR3 is 14 residues long. CDR3 protein: CSVEDRSQNTEAFF. DNA for the CDR3: TGCAGCGTTGAGGACAGGAGCCAGAACACTGAAGCTTTCTTT.

V gene TRBV6-5 combines with J gene TRBJ1-2, with D uncertain. Germline V CDR1 and CDR2: MNHEY, SVGAGI. The CDR3 sequence is 14 residues long. The V gene lost 6 bases and the J gene lost 0 bases, with 11 bases spanning the gap. The DNA of the CDR3 is TGTGCCAGCAGCCAAACTTCCTCTAACTATGGCTACACCTTC. Its protein product is CASSQTSSNYGYTF.

J is TRBJ1-2 and V is TRBV2; 7 nucleotides agree with TRBD1. The CDR3 runs to 15 residues. V lost 7 bases and J lost 2; bases outside the gene matches: 10. Germline V gene data show CDR1 as SNHLY and CDR2 as FYNNEI. CDR3 region: CASTGGHRENYGYTF. The CDR3 coding sequence is TGTGCCAGCACAGGGGGACACCGAGAGAACTATGGCTACACCTTC.

V gene TRBV7-2 combines with J gene TRBJ2-2; 7 bases are shared with TRBD1. This CDR3 has 17 amino acids. With 5 bases clipped from V and 5 bases from J, the junction kept 14 bases outside the gene matches. The germline V gene has CDR1 SGHTA and CDR2 FQGNSA. CDR3 sequence reads: CASSILLRTGPTGELFF. CDR3 DNA: TGTGCCAGCAGCATACTTCTAAGGACAGGTCCGACCGGGGAGCTGTTTTTT.

The chain uses TRBV5-4 and TRBJ1-1; D is possibly TRBD1 (6 bases). Germline-derived CDR1 and CDR2 are SGHNT and YYREEE (reference sequence). The V gene lost 6 bases and the J gene lost 6 bases, with 21 bases spanning the gap. CDR3 length: 15 residues. CDR3 amino acids: CASTAALQGNSEAFF. CDR3 DNA sequence: TGTGCCAGCACGGCCGCCCTACAGGGAAACTCTGAAGCTTTCTTT.

The chain recombines TRBV4-1 with TRBJ1-4, with 9 bases that match TRBD1. V was clipped by 5 bases and J by 8 bases; unmatched bases: 6. Germline V lookup: CDR1 MGHRA, CDR2 YSYEKL. The CDR3 is 14 amino acids. The CDR3 loop is CASSGTGGREKLFF. The CDR3 DNA is TGCGCCAGCAGCGGTACAGGGGGCCGAGAAAAACTGTTTTTT.

This clone was observed once. This sequence joins TRBV2 and TRBJ1-5; a possible D gene is TRBD1 (6 bases). V lost 5 bases to trimming and J lost 1 base, with 12 bases between them. The CDR3 runs 15 residues. The germline V gene has CDR1 SNHLY and CDR2 FYNNEI. CDR3: CASSSRQVSNQPQHF. Written as DNA, the CDR3 is TGTGCCAGCAGTTCACGACAGGTCAGCAATCAGCCCCAGCATTTT.

The gene calls are TRBV4-1 and TRBJ2-3, with D perhaps TRBD2 (7 bases). This CDR3 spans 17 amino acids. V dropped 0 bases and J dropped 2 bases, with 15 bases sitting between them. The germline CDR1 and CDR2 sequences are MGHRA and YSYEKL. CDR3 in amino acids: CASSQDGRGAVTDTQYF. CDR3 bases: TGCGCCAGCAGCCAAGATGGGAGGGGGGCCGTCACAGATACGCAGTATTTT.

The genes are TRBV5-1 and TRBJ2-2; D is unclear. The CDR3 consists of 12 residues. Trimming removed 4 bases from V and 5 bases from J, with 6 bases in between. Per the germline V gene, CDR1 is SGHRS and CDR2 is YFSETQ. The CDR3 DNA is TGCGCCAGCAGCGGAGAGACCGGGGAGCTGTTTTTT. Encoded protein: CASSGETGELFF. Drawing the rest from reference TRBV5-1 and TRBJ2-2, the complete variable domain is KAGVTQTPRYLIKTRGQQVTLSCSPISGHRSVSWYQQTPGQGLQFLFEYFSETQRNKGNFPGRFSGRQFSNSRSEMNVSTLELGDSALYLCASSGETGELFFGEGSRLTVL.

This rearrangement joins TRBV29-1 to TRBJ2-4; TRBD1 matches 7 bases. Germline V lookup: CDR1 SQVTM, CDR2 ANQGSEA. V lost 4 bases and J lost 1; bases outside the gene matches: 4. The CDR3 contains 14 residues. CDR3 amino acids: CSVGGGDAKNIQYF. CDR3 coding DNA: TGCAGCGTTGGAGGGGGCGACGCCAAAAACATTCAGTACTTC.

This chain links TRBV30 with TRBJ1-3; no definite D call. This CDR3 is built from 14 residues. The germline V gene encodes CDR1 GTSNPN and CDR2 SVGIG (reference sequence). Trimming stripped 4 bases from V and 6 bases from J, with 16 bases between. The CDR3 region is CAWIQAGKENTIYF. In DNA form, the CDR3 reads TGTGCCTGGATCCAGGCGGGGAAGGAAAACACCATATATTTT.

The chain employs TRBV6-4 and TRBJ2-3, with TRBD2 identical over 7 bases. V shed 2 bases and J 3 bases; nucleotides not matched to a gene: 2. This CDR3 comprises 14 residues. The germline gives CDR1 MRHNA, CDR2 SNTAGT. In DNA form, the CDR3 reads TGTGCCAGCAGTGACGGACTAGGTACAGATACGCAGTATTTT. Translated, it gives CASSDGLGTDTQYF.

The chain employs TRBV20-1 and TRBJ2-7, with 7 bases aligning to TRBD1. Unmatched junction bases numbered 5, after V lost 3 bases and J lost 9 bases. The CDR3 runs to 11 residues. Germline CDR1 DFQATT, CDR2 SNEGSKA (reference sequence). CDR3 DNA sequence: TGCAGTGCTAGGGTGGGGGACAGGCAGTACTTC. Translated, it gives CSARVGDRQYF.

The gene calls are TRBV5-1 and TRBJ2-1; 9 bases line up with TRBD2. Germline lookup yields CDR1 SGHRS and CDR2 YFSETQ. J was trimmed by 5 bases and V by 1 base; bases with no gene match: 4. The CDR3 extends over 15 amino acids. This CDR3 is CASSLIAGENNEQFF. CDR3 DNA: TGCGCCAGCAGCTTGATAGCGGGGGAGAACAATGAGCAGTTCTTC.

The chain couples TRBV29-1 to TRBJ1-1; D is unresolved. The CDR3 is made up of 10 amino acids. Trimming took off 0 bases at V and 8 bases at J, with 4 bases between the two ends. Germline CDR1 reads SQVTM; CDR2 reads ANQGSEA. The CDR3: CSVEDLEAFF. CDR3 in DNA: TGCAGCGTTGAAGATCTCGAAGCTTTCTTT.

This clone has a single count. This chain connects TRBV29-1 to TRBJ1-2; the match to TRBD1 covers 10 bases. CDR1 SQVTM and CDR2 ANQGSEA come from the germline V gene. The CDR3 length is 17 residues. The V gene end was trimmed by 0 bases and the J gene end by 6 bases; junction bases not matched to a gene: 13. DNA of the CDR3: TGCAGCGTTGAAGAGGGACAGGGGCAGTGGACGGACAATGGCTACACCTTC. This gives the protein CSVEEGQGQWTDNGYTF.

The chain couples TRBV28 to TRBJ1-5, with TRBD1 as a possible D gene (6 bases). V was shortened by 8 bases and J by 4 bases, with 15 bases between the two germline ends. The CDR3 is 14 amino acids. The germline gives CDR1 MDHEN, CDR2 SYDVKM. CDR3: CASGEGTLNQPQHF. CDR3 bases: TGTGCCAGCGGGGAAGGGACACTGAATCAGCCCCAGCATTTT.

The gene calls are TRBV7-2 and TRBJ2-1; perhaps TRBD2 as D (5 bases). The CDR3 has 10 amino acids. The germline CDR1 and CDR2 sequences are SGHTA and FQGNSA. V lost 8 bases and J lost 8, with 7 bases in between. The CDR3 coding sequence is TGTGCCAGCGGGAGCCATGAGCAGTTCTTC. Protein sequence: CASGSHEQFF.

J is TRBJ1-1 and V is TRBV18; tentatively, D is TRBD1 (5 bases). CDR1 KGHSH and CDR2 LQKENI come from the germline V gene. V lost 6 bases and J 0 bases, leaving 5 bases between the germline ends. This CDR3 is built from 12 residues. CDR3 region: CASSRVNTEAFF. For the CDR3, the DNA is TGTGCCAGCTCCAGGGTGAACACTGAAGCTTTCTTT.

In this sample, this clone turned up a few times. The chain couples TRBV2 to TRBJ2-3; 7 positions match TRBD1. Looked up from germline, CDR1 is SNHLY and CDR2 is FYNNEI. Trimming cost V 6 bases and J 1 base; bases outside gene matches: 4. This CDR3 spans 14 amino acids. This CDR3 reads CASRNGQGTDTQYF. The CDR3 DNA sequence: TGTGCCAGCAGAAATGGACAGGGCACAGATACGCAGTATTTT.

The CDR3: CASSFLAGEQYF. Written as DNA, the CDR3 is TGCGCCAGCAGCTTCCTGGCAGGCGAGCAGTACTTC. The V call is TRBV5-1, the J call TRBJ2-7; no firm D call. This CDR3 spans 12 amino acids. Germline lookup yields CDR1 SGHRS and CDR2 YFSETQ. Trimming left V 2 bases short and J 6 bases short, with 9 bases between.

The chain couples TRBV4-2 to TRBJ2-2; D is ambiguous. V dropped 1 base and J dropped 5 bases, with 14 bases sitting between them. The CDR3 covers 16 residues. The germline gives CDR1 LGHNA, CDR2 YNFKEQ. As DNA, the CDR3 is TGTGCCAGCAGCCAAGTGTCAACCTACGAAACCGGGGAGCTGTTTTTT. It encodes CASSQVSTYETGELFF.